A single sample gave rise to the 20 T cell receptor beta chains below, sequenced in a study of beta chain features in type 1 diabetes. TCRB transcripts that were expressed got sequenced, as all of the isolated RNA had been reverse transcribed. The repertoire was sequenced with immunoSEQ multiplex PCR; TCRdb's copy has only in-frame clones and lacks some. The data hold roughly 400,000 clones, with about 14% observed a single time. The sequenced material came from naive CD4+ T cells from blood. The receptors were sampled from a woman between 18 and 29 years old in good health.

CDR3 bases: TGTGCCAGCAGTTACTTCGGGACAGCTGGGGCCAACGTCCTGACTTTC. Amino acid sequence: CASSYFGTAGANVLTF. The chain links TRBV6-5 to TRBJ2-6; TRBD1 aligns across 7 bases. Trimming cost V 1 base and J 2 bases; bases outside gene matches: 2. Per germline, CDR1 MNHEY and CDR2 SVGAGI. This CDR3 contains 16 residues.

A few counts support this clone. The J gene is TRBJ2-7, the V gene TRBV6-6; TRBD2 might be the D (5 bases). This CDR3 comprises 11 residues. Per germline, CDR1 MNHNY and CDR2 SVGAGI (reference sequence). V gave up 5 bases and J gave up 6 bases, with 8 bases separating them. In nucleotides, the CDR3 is TGTGCCAGCAGTCTCACTAGCGAGCAGTACTTC. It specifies CASSLTSEQYF.

The DNA for the CDR3 is TGTGCCAGCAGCTGGGGGCGTTCGGGGGGTAATGAGCAGTTCTTC. Translation gives CASSWGRSGGNEQFF. The V gene is TRBV5-4, the J gene TRBJ2-1, with TRBD2 as a possible D gene (7 bases). Per germline, CDR1 SGHNT and CDR2 YYREEE (reference sequence). The V gene lost 3 bases and the J gene lost 7 bases, with 17 bases spanning the gap. The CDR3 loop spans 15 amino acids.

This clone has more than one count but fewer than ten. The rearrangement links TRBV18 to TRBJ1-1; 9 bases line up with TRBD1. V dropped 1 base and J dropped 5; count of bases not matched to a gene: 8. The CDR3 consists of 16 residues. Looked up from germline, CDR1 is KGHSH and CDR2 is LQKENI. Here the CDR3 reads CASSPLLRQGGTEAFF. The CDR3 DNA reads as TGTGCCAGCTCACCACTGTTAAGACAGGGGGGAACTGAAGCTTTCTTT.

CDR3 DNA sequence: TGTGCCAGCAGCGCAACTCATTGGAATGAGCAGTTCTTC. Amino acid sequence: CASSATHWNEQFF. The J gene is TRBJ2-1, the V gene TRBV7-2; the D is unclear. Germline V CDR1 and CDR2: SGHTA, FQGNSA. The CDR3 sequence is 13 residues long. Trimming took off 5 bases at V and 7 bases at J, with 12 bases between the two ends. Combining the CDR3 with reference TRBV7-2 and TRBJ2-1 gives the whole variable domain GAGVSQSPSNKVTEKGKDVELRCDPISGHTALYWYRQSLGQGLEFLIYFQGNSAPDKSGLPSDRFSAERTGGSVSTLTIQRTQQEDSAVYLCASSATHWNEQFFGPGTRLTVL.

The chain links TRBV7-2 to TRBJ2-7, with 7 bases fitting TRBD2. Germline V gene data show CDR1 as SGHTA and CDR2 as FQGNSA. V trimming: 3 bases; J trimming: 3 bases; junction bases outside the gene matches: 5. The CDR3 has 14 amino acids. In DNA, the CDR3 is TGTGCCAGCAGCTTCAACCCTAGCGGCTACGAGCAGTACTTC. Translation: CASSFNPSGYEQYF.

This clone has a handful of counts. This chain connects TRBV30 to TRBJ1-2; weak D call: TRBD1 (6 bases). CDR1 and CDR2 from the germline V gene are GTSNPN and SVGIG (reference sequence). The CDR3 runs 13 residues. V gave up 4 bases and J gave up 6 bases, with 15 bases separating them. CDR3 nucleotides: TGTGCCTGGACTAGTGGGGACACCAATGGCTACACCTTC. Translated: CAWTSGDTNGYTF. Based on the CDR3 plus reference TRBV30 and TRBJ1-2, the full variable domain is SQTIHQWPATLVQPVGSPLSLECTVEGTSNPNLYWYRQAAGRGLQLLFYSVGIGQISSEVPQNLSASRPQDRQFILSSKKLLLSDSGFYLCAWTSGDTNGYTFGSGTRLTVV.

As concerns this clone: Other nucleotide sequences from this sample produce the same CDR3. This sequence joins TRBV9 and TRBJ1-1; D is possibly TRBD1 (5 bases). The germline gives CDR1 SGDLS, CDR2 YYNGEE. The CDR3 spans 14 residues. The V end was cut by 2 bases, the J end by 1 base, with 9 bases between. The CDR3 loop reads CASSVLTGNTEAFF. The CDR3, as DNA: TGTGCCAGCAGCGTTTTAACAGGGAACACTGAAGCTTTCTTT.

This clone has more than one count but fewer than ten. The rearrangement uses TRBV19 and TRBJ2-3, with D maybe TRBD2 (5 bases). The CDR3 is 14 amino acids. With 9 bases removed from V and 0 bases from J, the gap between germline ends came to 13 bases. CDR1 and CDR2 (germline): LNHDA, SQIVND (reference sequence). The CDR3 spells CASLRRHSTDTQYF. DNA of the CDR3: TGTGCCAGCCTAAGGAGGCATAGCACAGATACGCAGTATTTT.

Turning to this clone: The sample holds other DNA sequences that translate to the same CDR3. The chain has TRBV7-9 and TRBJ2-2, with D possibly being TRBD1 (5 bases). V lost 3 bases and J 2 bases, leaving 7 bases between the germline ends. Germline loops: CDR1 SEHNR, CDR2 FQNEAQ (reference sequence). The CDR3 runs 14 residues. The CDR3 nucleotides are TGTGCCAGCAGCTTTGACAGCAACACCGGGGAGCTGTTTTTT. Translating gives CASSFDSNTGELFF.

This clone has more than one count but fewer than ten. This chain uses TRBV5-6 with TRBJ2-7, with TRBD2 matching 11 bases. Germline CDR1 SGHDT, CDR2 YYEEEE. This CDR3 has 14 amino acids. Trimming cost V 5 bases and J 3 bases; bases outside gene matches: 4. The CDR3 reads CASRSTSGSYEQYF. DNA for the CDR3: TGTGCCAGCAGGTCTACTAGCGGGAGCTACGAGCAGTACTTC.

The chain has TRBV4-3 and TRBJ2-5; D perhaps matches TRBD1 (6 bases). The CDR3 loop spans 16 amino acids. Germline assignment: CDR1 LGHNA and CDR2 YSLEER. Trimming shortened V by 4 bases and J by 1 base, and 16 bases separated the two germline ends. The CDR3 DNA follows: TGCGCCAGCAGCCCGTCCTCCGGGACACTCCAAGAGACCCAGTACTTC. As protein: CASSPSSGTLQETQYF.

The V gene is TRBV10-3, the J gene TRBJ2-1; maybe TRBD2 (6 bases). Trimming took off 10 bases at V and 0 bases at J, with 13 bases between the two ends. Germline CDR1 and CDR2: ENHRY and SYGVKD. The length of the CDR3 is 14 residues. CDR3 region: CATITSLSYNEQFF. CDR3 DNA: TGTGCCACCATTACTAGCCTCTCCTACAATGAGCAGTTCTTC.

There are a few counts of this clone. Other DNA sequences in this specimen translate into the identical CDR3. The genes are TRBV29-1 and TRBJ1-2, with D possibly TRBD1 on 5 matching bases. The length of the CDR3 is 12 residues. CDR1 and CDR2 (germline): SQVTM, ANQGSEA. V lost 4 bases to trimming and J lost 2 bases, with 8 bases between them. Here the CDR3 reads CSVGQSNYGYTF. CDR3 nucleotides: TGCAGCGTTGGACAGTCAAACTATGGCTACACCTTC.

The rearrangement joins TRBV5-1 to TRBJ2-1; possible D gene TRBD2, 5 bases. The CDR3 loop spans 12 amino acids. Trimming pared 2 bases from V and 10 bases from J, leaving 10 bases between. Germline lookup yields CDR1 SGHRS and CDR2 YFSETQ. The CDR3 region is CASSFQEGEQFF. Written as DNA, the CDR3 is TGCGCCAGCAGCTTTCAAGAGGGCGAGCAGTTCTTC.

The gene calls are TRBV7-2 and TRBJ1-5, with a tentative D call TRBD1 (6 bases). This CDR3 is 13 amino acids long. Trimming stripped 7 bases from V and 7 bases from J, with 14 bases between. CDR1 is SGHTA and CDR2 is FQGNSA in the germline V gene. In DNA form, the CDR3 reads TGTGCCAGCACCGAACAGGGCGCGCAGCCCCAGCATTTT. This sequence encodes CASTEQGAQPQHF.

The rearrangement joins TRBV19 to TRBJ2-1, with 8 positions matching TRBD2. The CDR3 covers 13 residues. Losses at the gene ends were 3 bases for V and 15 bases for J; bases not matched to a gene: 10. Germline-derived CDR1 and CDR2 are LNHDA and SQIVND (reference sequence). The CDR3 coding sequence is TGTGCCAGTAGTATCCAGACTAGCGCGGAGTCGTTCTTC. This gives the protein CASSIQTSAESFF. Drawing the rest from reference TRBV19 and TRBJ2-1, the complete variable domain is DGGITQSPKYLFRKEGQNVTLSCEQNLNHDAMYWYRQDPGQGLRLIYYSQIVNDFQKGDIAEGYSVSREKKESFPLTVTSAQKNPTAFYLCASSIQTSAESFFGPGTRLTVL.

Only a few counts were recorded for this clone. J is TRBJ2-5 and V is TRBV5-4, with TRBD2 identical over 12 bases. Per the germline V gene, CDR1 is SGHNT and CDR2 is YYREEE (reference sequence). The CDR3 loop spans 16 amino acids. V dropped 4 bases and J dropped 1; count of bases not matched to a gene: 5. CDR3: CASSTPSGRAQETQYF. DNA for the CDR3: TGTGCCAGCAGCACCCCTAGCGGGAGGGCCCAAGAGACCCAGTACTTC.

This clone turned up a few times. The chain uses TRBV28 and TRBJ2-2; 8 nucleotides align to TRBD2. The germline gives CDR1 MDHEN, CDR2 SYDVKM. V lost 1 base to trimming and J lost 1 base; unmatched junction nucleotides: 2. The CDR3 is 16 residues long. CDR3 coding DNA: TGTGCCAGCAGTTTATATGCGGGGGGGAACACCGGGGAGCTGTTTTTT. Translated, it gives CASSLYAGGNTGELFF.

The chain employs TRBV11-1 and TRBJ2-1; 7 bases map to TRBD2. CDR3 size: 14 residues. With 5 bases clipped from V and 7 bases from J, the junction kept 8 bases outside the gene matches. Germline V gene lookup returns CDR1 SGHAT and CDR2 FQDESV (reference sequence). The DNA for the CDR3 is TGTGCCAGCAGCCACCGGACTAGGGCAAATGAGCAGTTCTTC. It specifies CASSHRTRANEQFF.